This TCR beta chain was captured in a study of CD4 T cell repertoires in COVID-19. Study-level results: Some SARS-CoV-2 clonotypes, between about 7 and 27%, recurred in SARS-CoV and/or HKU1 cultures.

The data were produced by immunoSEQ multiplex PCR, yet TCRdb's version contains in-frame clones alone and is incomplete. The sample has about 22,000 clones; around 86% are singletons. This clone has just one count. Its antigen remains unidentified. The memory T cells were sequenced right after ex vivo isolation, without culture. Germline CDR1 is SGHRS and CDR2 is YFSETQ. The V and J ends lost 5 bases and 5 bases, in that order; junction bases with no gene match: 13. The CDR3 is made up of 15 amino acids. Material: central memory CD4+ T cells from blood, obtained before the COVID-19 pandemic. The chain carries TRBV5-1 and TRBJ2-7; 7 bases match TRBD2. This clonotype was obtained from a human donor who had COVID-19. CDR3 protein: CASRAGVNPDHEQYF. The CDR3 DNA sequence: TGCGCCAGCAGGGCGGGAGTGAACCCTGACCACGAGCAGTACTTC.